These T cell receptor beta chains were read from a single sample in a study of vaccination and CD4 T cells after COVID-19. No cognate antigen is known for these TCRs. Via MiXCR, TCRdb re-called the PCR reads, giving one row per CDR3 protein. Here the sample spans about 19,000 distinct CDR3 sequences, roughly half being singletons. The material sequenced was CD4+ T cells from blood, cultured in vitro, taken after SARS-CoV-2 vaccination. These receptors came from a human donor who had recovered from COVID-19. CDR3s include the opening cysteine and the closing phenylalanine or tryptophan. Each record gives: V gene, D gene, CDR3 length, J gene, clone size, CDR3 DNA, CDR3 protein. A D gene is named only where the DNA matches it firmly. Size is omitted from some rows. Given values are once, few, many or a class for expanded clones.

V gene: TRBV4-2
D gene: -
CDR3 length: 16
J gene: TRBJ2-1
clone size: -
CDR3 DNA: TGTGCCAGCAGCCAGGGGGACACAGTCTCCTACAATGAGCAGTTCTTC
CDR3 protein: CASSQGDTVSYNEQFF

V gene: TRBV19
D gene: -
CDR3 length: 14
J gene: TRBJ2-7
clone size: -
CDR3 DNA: TGTGCCAGTAGTAGTCGGCAGACCTCCTACGAGCAGTACTTC
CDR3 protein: CASSSRQTSYEQYF

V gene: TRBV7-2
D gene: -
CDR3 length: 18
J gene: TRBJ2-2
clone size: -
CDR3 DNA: TGTGCCAGCAGCTTAGGGGTAGTAGGGCAGGGGAACACCGGGGAGCTGTTTTTT
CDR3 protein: CASSLGVVGQGNTGELFF

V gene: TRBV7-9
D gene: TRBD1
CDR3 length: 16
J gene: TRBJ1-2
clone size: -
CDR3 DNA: TGTGCCAGCAGCTCCGGCCCCACAGGGGGTAGTGTTGGCTACACCTTC
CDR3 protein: CASSSGPTGGSVGYTF

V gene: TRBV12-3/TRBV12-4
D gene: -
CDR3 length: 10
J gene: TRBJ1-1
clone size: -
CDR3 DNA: TGTGCCAGCGGAAGGATTGAAGCTTTCTTT
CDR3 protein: CASGRIEAFF

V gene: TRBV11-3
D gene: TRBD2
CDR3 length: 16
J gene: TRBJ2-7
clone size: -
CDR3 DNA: TGTGCCAGCAGCTTAGGGGCGGCAGCGGGAGAGGGGGAGCAGTACTTC
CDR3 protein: CASSLGAAAGEGEQYF

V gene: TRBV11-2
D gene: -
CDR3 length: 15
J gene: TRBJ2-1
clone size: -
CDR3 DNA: TGTGCCAGCAGCTTAGTACAGGGTAGCTCCAATGAGCAGTTCTTC
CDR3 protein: CASSLVQGSSNEQFF

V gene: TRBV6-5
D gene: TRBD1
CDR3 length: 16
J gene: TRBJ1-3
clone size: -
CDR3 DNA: TGTGCCAGCAGTTACGCCGGGACAGGTCATGGAAACACCATATATTTT
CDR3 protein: CASSYAGTGHGNTIYF

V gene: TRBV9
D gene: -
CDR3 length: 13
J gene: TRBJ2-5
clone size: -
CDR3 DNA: TGTGCCAGCAGCACCGCCCCCCGGGAGACCCAGTACTTC
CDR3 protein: CASSTAPRETQYF

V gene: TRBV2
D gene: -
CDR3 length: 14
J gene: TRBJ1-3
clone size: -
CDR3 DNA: TGTGCCAGCAGTGATAGGGCTACAGGAAACACCATATATTTT
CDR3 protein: CASSDRATGNTIYF

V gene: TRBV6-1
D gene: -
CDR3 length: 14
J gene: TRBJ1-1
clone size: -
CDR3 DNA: TGTGCCAGCAGCCGACCGGTCCCGTGGACTGAAGCTTTCTTT
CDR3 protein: CASSRPVPWTEAFF

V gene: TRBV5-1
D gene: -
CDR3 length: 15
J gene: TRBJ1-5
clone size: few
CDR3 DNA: TGCGCCAGCAGCGTGGATACAGGGTTCAATCAGCCCCAGCATTTT
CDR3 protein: CASSVDTGFNQPQHF

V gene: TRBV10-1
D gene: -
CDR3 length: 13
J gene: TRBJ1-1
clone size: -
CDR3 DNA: TGCGCCAGCAGTGAGTCTGGAGCCACTGAAGCTTTCTTT
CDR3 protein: CASSESGATEAFF

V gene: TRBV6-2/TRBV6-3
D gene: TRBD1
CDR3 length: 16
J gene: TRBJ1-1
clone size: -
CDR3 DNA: TGTGCCAGCAAGATTCATCAGGGACAGGGGTTTACTGAAGCTTTCTTT
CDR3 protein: CASKIHQGQGFTEAFF

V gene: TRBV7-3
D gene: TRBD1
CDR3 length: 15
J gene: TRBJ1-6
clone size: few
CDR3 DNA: TGTGCCAGCAGCCCGACAGGGAGGGAGGATTCACCCCTCCACTTT
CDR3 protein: CASSPTGREDSPLHF

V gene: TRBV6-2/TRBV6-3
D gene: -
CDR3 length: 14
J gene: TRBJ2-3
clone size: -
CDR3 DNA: TGTGCCAGCAGTTACGGCGGGCCCACAGATACGCAGTATTTT
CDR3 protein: CASSYGGPTDTQYF

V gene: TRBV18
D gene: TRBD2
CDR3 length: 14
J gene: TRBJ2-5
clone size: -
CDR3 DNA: TGTGCCAGCTCGGGGAAGCGGGGCCAAGAGACCCAGTACTTC
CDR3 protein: CASSGKRGQETQYF

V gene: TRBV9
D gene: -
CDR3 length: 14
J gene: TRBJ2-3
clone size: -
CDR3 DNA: TGTGCCAGCAGCGTAGAATTCGGGACGTTGGCGCAGTATTTT
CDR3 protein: CASSVEFGTLAQYF

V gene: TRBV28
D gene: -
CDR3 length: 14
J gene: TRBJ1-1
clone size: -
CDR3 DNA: TGTGCCAGCAGTTTATACCGGGGTTTCACTGAAGCTTTCTTT
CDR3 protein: CASSLYRGFTEAFF

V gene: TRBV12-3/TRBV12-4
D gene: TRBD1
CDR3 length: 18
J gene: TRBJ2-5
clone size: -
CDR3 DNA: TGTGCCAGCAGTTTAGGTTTTAGAGGGACAGGGGACCAAGAGACCCAGTACTTC
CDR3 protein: CASSLGFRGTGDQETQYF

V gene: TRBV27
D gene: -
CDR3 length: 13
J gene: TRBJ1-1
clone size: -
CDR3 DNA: TGTGCCAGCAGCCAGACCCGGTCCACTGAAGCTTTCTTT
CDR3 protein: CASSQTRSTEAFF

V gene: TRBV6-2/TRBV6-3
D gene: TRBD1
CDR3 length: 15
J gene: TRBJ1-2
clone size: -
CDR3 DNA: TGTGCCAGCAGCGAGCCGGGACAGGATATCTATGGCTACACCTTC
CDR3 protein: CASSEPGQDIYGYTF

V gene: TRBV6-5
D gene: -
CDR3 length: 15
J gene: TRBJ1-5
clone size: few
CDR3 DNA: TGTGCCAGCAGTTACTCACGCCCGGGGGATCAGCCCCAGCATTTT
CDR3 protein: CASSYSRPGDQPQHF

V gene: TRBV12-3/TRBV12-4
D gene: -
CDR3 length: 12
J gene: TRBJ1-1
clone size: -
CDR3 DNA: TGTGCCAGCAGTTTTAAGAGAACTGAAGCTTTCTTT
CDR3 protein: CASSFKRTEAFF

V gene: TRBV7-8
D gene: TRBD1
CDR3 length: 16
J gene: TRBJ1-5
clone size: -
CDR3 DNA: TGTGCCAGCAGCTTTAGACAGGGGGGGAGAAATCAGCCCCAGCATTTT
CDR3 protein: CASSFRQGGRNQPQHF

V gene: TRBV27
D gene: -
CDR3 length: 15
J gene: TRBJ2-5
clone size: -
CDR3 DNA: TGTGCCAGCAGTGGCTCATGGGACGGAAAAGAGACCCAGTACTTC
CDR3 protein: CASSGSWDGKETQYF

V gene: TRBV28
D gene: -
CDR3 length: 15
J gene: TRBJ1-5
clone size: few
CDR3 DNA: TGTGCCAGCAGTTCGACAAGGGGAGGCAATCAGCCCCAGCATTTT
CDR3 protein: CASSSTRGGNQPQHF

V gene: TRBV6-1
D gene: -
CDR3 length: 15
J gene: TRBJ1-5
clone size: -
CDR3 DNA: TGTGCCAGCATGGCGGTAGGGGGTCTCAGTCAGCCCCAGCATTTT
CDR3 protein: CASMAVGGLSQPQHF

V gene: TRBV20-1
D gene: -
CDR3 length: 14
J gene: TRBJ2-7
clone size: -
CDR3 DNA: TGCAGTGCTATATTTGGGGGGGCAGGAGGCGAGCAGTACTTC
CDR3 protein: CSAIFGGAGGEQYF

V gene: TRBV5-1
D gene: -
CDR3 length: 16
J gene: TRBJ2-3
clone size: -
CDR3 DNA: TGCGCCAGCAGCCTCTGGGGTACCGGGAGTGCAGATACGCAGTATTTT
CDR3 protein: CASSLWGTGSADTQYF

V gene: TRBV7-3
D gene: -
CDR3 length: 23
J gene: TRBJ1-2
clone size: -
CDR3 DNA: -
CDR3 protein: CASSPGQGVQYFGPGQGASGYTF

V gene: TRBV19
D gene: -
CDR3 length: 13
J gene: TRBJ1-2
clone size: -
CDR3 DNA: TGTGCCAGTAGTATAGACAGTAACTATGGCTACACCTTC
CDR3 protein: CASSIDSNYGYTF

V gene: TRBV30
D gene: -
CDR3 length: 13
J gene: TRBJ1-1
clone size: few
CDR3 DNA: TGTGCCTGGAGTGTAGCGTTGAACACTGAAGCTTTCTTT
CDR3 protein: CAWSVALNTEAFF

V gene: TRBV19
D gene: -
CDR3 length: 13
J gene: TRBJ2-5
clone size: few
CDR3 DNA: TGTGCCAGGGCCTTAGCCGGGCAAGAGACCCAGTACTTC
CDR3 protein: CARALAGQETQYF

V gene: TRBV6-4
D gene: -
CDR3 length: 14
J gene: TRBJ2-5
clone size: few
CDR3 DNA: TGTGCCAGCAGTGGAGTTTACGAGGGGGAGACCCAGTACTTC
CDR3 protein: CASSGVYEGETQYF

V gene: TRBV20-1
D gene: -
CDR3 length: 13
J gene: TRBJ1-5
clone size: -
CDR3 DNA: TGCAGTGCTAGAGAGGCGGATAATCAGCCCCAGCATTTT
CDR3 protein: CSAREADNQPQHF

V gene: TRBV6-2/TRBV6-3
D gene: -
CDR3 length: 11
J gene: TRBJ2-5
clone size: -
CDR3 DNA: TGTGCCAGCAGCACCTTGGAGACCCAGTACTTC
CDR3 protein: CASSTLETQYF

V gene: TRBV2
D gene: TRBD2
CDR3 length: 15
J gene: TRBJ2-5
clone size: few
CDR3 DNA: TGTGCCAGCAGTCCCCGACTAGCGGGACGGGAGACCCAGTACTTC
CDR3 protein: CASSPRLAGRETQYF

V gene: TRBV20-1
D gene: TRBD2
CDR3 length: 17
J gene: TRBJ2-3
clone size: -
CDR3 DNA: TGCAGTGCTAGACTCGTTGGGCTAGCGGGGAACACAGGTACGCAGTATTTT
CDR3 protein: CSARLVGLAGNTGTQYF

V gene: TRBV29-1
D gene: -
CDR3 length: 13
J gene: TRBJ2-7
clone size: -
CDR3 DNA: TGCAGCGTTTCTCAGGGGAGATCCTACGAGCAGTACTTC
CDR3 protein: CSVSQGRSYEQYF

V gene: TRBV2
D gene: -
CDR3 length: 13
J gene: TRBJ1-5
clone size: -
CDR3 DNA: TGTGCCAGCAGTTTAGAGGGCTATCAGCCCCAGCATTTT
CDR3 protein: CASSLEGYQPQHF

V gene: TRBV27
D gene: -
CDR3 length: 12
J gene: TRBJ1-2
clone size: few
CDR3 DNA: TGTGCCAGCAGAGGGTACAGAGCCGGCTACACCTTC
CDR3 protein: CASRGYRAGYTF

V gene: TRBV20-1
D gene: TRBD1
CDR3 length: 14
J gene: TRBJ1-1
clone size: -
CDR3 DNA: TGCAGTGCTCCTTCAACGGACAGGGGGACTGAAGCTTTCTTT
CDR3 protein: CSAPSTDRGTEAFF

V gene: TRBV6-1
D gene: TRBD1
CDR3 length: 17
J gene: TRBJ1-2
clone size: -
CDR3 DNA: TGTGCCAGCAGAGACCACTCCCGGACAGGGGGCAACTATCGCTACACCTTC
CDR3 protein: CASRDHSRTGGNYRYTF

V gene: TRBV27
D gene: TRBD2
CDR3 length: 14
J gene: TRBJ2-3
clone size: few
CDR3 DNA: TGTGCCAGCAGTTTAGGTAGCGGGACTGATACGCAGTATTTT
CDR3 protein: CASSLGSGTDTQYF

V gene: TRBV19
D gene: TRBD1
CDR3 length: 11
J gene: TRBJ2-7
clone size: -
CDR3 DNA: TGTGCCAGCGGACAGGTCAGGGAGCAGTACTTC
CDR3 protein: CASGQVREQYF

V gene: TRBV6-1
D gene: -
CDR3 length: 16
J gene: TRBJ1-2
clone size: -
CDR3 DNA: TGTGCCAGCAGTGAAATTTGGACCGCTGAGCACTATGGCTACACCTTC
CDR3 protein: CASSEIWTAEHYGYTF

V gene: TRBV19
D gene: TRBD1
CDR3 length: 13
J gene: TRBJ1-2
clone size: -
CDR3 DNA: TGTGCCAGTGTTACAGGGGGCGGATATGGCTACACCTTC
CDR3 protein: CASVTGGGYGYTF